This entry lists 22 T cell receptor beta chains sequenced from one sample in a study of cytomegalovirus exposure and HLA in healthy donors. 60 Vbeta and 13 Jbeta primers were used in PCR. Produced via immunoSEQ multiplex PCR; TCRdb's table is partial and in-frame only. Seen here are 100,000 or so clones, 60% to 70% observed once, and the top ten hold under 8%. The specimen was PBMCs. The receptors derive from a woman aged 25 to 45 in good health and CMV-seronegative.

This clone was counted once. This rearrangement joins TRBV5-1 to TRBJ1-2, with 8 bases that match TRBD1. With 0 bases clipped from V and 8 bases from J, the junction kept 6 bases outside the gene matches. The CDR3 consists of 14 residues. Germline lookup yields CDR1 SGHRS and CDR2 YFSETQ. This CDR3 reads CASSLANRGDGYTF. DNA for the CDR3: TGCGCCAGCAGCTTGGCCAACAGGGGGGACGGCTACACCTTC.

The CDR3 is CASGLVMGGEQYF. For the CDR3, the DNA is TGTGCTAGTGGTTTGGTTATGGGGGGCGAGCAGTACTTC. The gene calls are TRBV12-5 and TRBJ2-7, with D maybe TRBD2 (6 bases). The CDR3 totals 13 residues. Trimming shortened V by 0 bases and J by 6 bases, and 9 bases separated the two germline ends. Germline-derived CDR1 and CDR2 are LGHNT and FRNRAP.

V usage is TRBV30 and J usage is TRBJ2-5; D may be TRBD1 (6 bases). Germline assignment: CDR1 GTSNPN and CDR2 SVGIG (reference sequence). The germline V and J ends were trimmed by 5 bases and 2 bases, with 12 bases remaining between them. CDR3 length: 13 residues. DNA for the CDR3: TGTGCCTGGGATACAGGGTTGCAAGAGACCCAGTACTTC. Translation gives CAWDTGLQETQYF.

In this sample, this clone turned up a few times. The chain carries TRBV30 and TRBJ2-7; TRBD1 aligns across 12 bases. With 4 bases clipped from V and 5 bases from J, the junction kept 3 bases outside the gene matches. Germline CDR1 GTSNPN, CDR2 SVGIG (reference sequence). This CDR3 has 13 amino acids. The DNA for the CDR3 is TGTGCCTGGACGGGACAGGGGGCCAACGAGCAGTACTTC. Translating it yields CAWTGQGANEQYF.

In this sample, this clone turned up a few times. The CDR3 nucleotides read TGTGCCAGCAGCCCATCAGACAGGTTGTATGGCTACACCTTC. It is translated as CASSPSDRLYGYTF. This rearrangement joins TRBV9 to TRBJ1-2; weak D call: TRBD1 (6 bases). CDR3 length: 14 residues. Trimming cost V 4 bases and J 5 bases, with 15 bases left between them. The germline V gene encodes CDR1 SGDLS and CDR2 YYNGEE.

This chain connects TRBV6-5 to TRBJ2-3; 12 bases map to TRBD2. There are 15 residues in the CDR3. Germline V gene sequence: CDR1 MNHEY, CDR2 SVGAGI. Trimming cost V 6 bases and J 3 bases; bases outside gene matches: 4. This CDR3 reads CASRTSGSVTDTQYF. The CDR3 coding sequence is TGTGCCAGCAGGACTAGCGGGAGTGTGACAGATACGCAGTATTTT.

This clone occurred a few times. J is TRBJ1-1 and V is TRBV5-1, with unresolved D. Germline-derived CDR1 and CDR2 are SGHRS and YFSETQ. Trimming stripped 4 bases from V and 0 bases from J, with 10 bases between. The CDR3 is 14 amino acids. CDR3 in amino acids: CASSRGQMNTEAFF. CDR3 coding DNA: TGCGCCAGCAGCCGCGGGCAGATGAACACTGAAGCTTTCTTT.

The rearrangement links TRBV9 to TRBJ2-7; D perhaps matches TRBD2 (6 bases). The CDR3 has 15 residues. Germline V gene data show CDR1 as SGDLS and CDR2 as YYNGEE. V was trimmed by 4 bases and J by 4 bases, leaving 18 bases between them. In DNA, the CDR3 is TGTGCCAGCAGCCTTCGGCAGGGAGGCCTATACGAGCAGTACTTC. Its translation is CASSLRQGGLYEQYF.

The V and J genes are TRBV6-1 and TRBJ1-2; a weak D match, TRBD1 (6 bases). The CDR3 consists of 15 residues. Germline assignment: CDR1 MNHNS and CDR2 SASEGT. Trimming cost V 6 bases and J 2 bases, with 16 bases left between them. The CDR3 bases are TGTGCCAGCAGCAGTCAAATAGACAGGAACTATGGCTACACCTTC. Its protein product is CASSSQIDRNYGYTF.

V and J are TRBV28 and TRBJ2-7; TRBD2 might be the D (6 bases). Per the germline V gene, CDR1 is MDHEN and CDR2 is SYDVKM. The CDR3 is made up of 15 amino acids. V was cut by 5 bases and J by 1 base, with 15 bases left in between. CDR3 in DNA: TGTGCCAGCAGTCCGCCCGGGACTGGGTCCTACGAGCAGTACTTC. Its translation: CASSPPGTGSYEQYF.

The chain links TRBV30 to TRBJ2-7; 9 bases are shared with TRBD2. Germline assignment: CDR1 GTSNPN and CDR2 SVGIG (reference sequence). The CDR3 covers 13 residues. Trimming removed 1 base from V and 3 bases from J; junction bases left unmatched: 1. The CDR3 nucleotides read TGTGCCTGGAGTGGCGGGGGGGTCTACGAGCAGTACTTC. Its protein product is CAWSGGGVYEQYF.

The chain joins TRBV2 to TRBJ2-3, with TRBD2 identical over 12 bases. Germline values: CDR1 SNHLY, CDR2 FYNNEI. The ends lost 6 bases at V and 8 bases at J; junction bases unmatched: 9. The CDR3 has 15 residues. CDR3 in amino acids: CASRPKTLAGGTQYF. CDR3 coding DNA: TGTGCCAGCAGACCCAAAACACTAGCGGGAGGTACGCAGTATTTT.

The chain links TRBV5-8 to TRBJ2-5, with 16 bases that match TRBD2. V trimming: 3 bases; J trimming: 1 base; junction bases outside the gene matches: 3. The CDR3 covers 17 residues. Looked up from germline, CDR1 is SGHTS and CDR2 is YDEGEE. CDR3 bases: TGTGCCAGCAGCTGGGGACTAGCGGGAGGGTCCCAAGAGACCCAGTACTTC. This sequence encodes CASSWGLAGGSQETQYF.

This clone showed up just a few times. The chain uses TRBV7-2 and TRBJ2-7; a possible D gene is TRBD1 (6 bases). Trimming took off 8 bases at V and 0 bases at J, with 14 bases between the two ends. Per the germline V gene, CDR1 is SGHTA and CDR2 is FQGNSA. The CDR3 is 14 amino acids. CDR3 DNA sequence: TGTGCCAGCTCCCGGGACAAGAGCTCCTACGAGCAGTACTTC. Translating gives CASSRDKSSYEQYF.

The table lists this clone with a few counts. The rearrangement links TRBV29-1 to TRBJ2-7; D is undetermined. Trimming cost V 6 bases and J 1 base, with 10 bases left between them. This CDR3 spans 12 amino acids. Germline CDR1 SQVTM, CDR2 ANQGSEA. CDR3 sequence (DNA): TGCAGCGTCGAGACACATTCCTACGAGCAGTACTTC. Translated, it gives CSVETHSYEQYF.

V usage is TRBV9 and J usage is TRBJ1-3; a possible D gene is TRBD1 (5 bases). Germline loops: CDR1 SGDLS, CDR2 YYNGEE. Trimming shortened V by 4 bases and J by 0 bases, and 14 bases separated the two germline ends. The CDR3 totals 16 residues. In nucleotides, the CDR3 is TGTGCCAGCAGCCTCCAGCACAGGAGCTCTGGAAACACCATATATTTT. It specifies CASSLQHRSSGNTIYF.

The rearrangement joins TRBV6-5 to TRBJ2-3; TRBD1 might be the D (5 bases). V lost 2 bases, J lost 3 bases, and 12 bases lay in between. The length of the CDR3 is 15 residues. The germline CDR1 and CDR2 sequences are MNHEY and SVGAGI. This CDR3 is CASSYKGAGTDTQYF. The CDR3 DNA reads as TGTGCCAGCAGTTACAAAGGGGCTGGAACAGATACGCAGTATTTT.

The chain is built from TRBV7-6 and TRBJ2-2; perhaps TRBD1 as D (6 bases). There are 16 residues in the CDR3. Trimming cost V 5 bases and J 7 bases, with 20 bases left between them. Germline V gene lookup returns CDR1 SGHVS and CDR2 FNYEAQ. The CDR3 DNA follows: TGTGCCAGCAGCCTAACCGGGACACCCTTTGTCGGGGAGCTGTTTTTT. This encodes CASSLTGTPFVGELFF.

The chain joins TRBV10-3 to TRBJ2-6, with TRBD2 matching over 7 bases. J lost 0 bases, V lost 10 bases, and 15 bases had no gene match. From germline, CDR1 is ENHRY and CDR2 SYGVKD. The length of the CDR3 is 18 residues. In DNA form, the CDR3 reads TGTGCCACAATCAAGTTTTTAGGGGACTACTCTGGGGCCAACGTCCTGACTTTC. Protein product: CATIKFLGDYSGANVLTF.

The chain employs TRBV28 and TRBJ1-4; D uncertain. The CDR3 length is 13 residues. CDR1 and CDR2 from the germline V gene are MDHEN and SYDVKM. V lost 4 bases and J 0 bases, leaving 3 bases between the germline ends. The chain's CDR3 is CASSYSTNEKLFF. The CDR3 nucleotides read TGTGCCAGCAGTTACTCAACTAATGAAAAACTGTTTTTT.

This chain connects TRBV30 to TRBJ2-7, with 8 positions matching TRBD2. The J segment lost 4 bases and the V segment lost 0 bases, leaving 17 bases of the junction unmatched. There are 18 residues in the CDR3. Per the germline V gene, CDR1 is GTSNPN and CDR2 is SVGIG (reference sequence). CDR3 sequence: CAWSVPRGGPTFYYEQYF. CDR3 coding DNA: TGTGCCTGGAGTGTACCCCGGGGGGGCCCAACCTTTTATTACGAGCAGTACTTC.

The rearrangement uses TRBV7-7 and TRBJ2-1; possible D gene TRBD2, 5 bases. Germline lookup yields CDR1 SSHAT and CDR2 FNYEAQ (reference sequence). V dropped 4 bases and J dropped 6 bases, with 10 bases sitting between them. The length of the CDR3 is 13 residues. CDR3 loop: CASSSPGSNEQFF. The CDR3 DNA is TGTGCCAGCAGCTCCCCGGGGAGCAATGAGCAGTTCTTC.